The entry below gives a single T cell receptor beta chain sequence along with its context. Its antigen has not been determined. The record has no base qualities; no much larger clone is one base away. This record belongs to a study of shared clonotypes between healthy human individuals (dated by TCRdb to 2018 to 2020). Notes on the research overall: A couple of women and a few men aged 18 to 49 years were included in the cohort. To increase sequencing depth and limit assay-specific biases, different laboratories used diverse techniques to prepare libraries and sequence TCR repertoires. The study deeply sequenced blood TCR repertoires of five healthy adults to estimate repertoire size and the extent of clonotype sharing between individuals. For each donor, three plates each were used for CD4 naive and CD4 memory, two plates were used for CD8 naive, and one plate was used for CD8 memory. Leukapheresis yielded between about 0.9 and 9 billion PBMCs per donor. The paper as a whole reports these results and caveats: Compared with non-shared clonotypes, the clonotypes found in all four sorted-subset donors had higher generation probabilities. Sampling was restricted to blood, and TCR repertoires in tissues likely differ from the TCR repertoires found in blood. When a handful of donors were compared, the shared fraction of clonotypes was around 4.6% for naive CD4, 3.5% to 4% for naive CD8, roughly 2.5% for memory CD4, and about 0.36% for memory CD8. Based on pairwise subsampling, the degree of clonotype sharing among donors was expected to be affected by sequencing depth. Even with the large sequencing depth, rarefaction of the sorted-subset datasets indicated that sequencing was incomplete. The small number of donors limited the genetic and exposure-history diversity represented. Naive subsets generally had larger estimated clonotype richness than memory subsets did.

Using the deep immunoSEQ assay, multiplex PCR amplified TCR CDR3 regions from genomic DNA. Extracted genomic DNA from each cell subset was distributed evenly across all wells of several immunoSEQ 96-well plates, and each plate was treated as a replicate. For sorted subsets, each replicate PCR was loaded with roughly 0.2 ug genomic DNA, equivalent to 30,000 or so T cell genomes. The purified libraries were quantified using a Qubit 3.0 fluorometer, sized with a Bioanalyzer 2100, and then quantified again using the KAPA Library Quantification kit. A separate single-read 150-cycle Illumina NextSeq 550 flow cell was used to sequence each immunoSEQ 96-well plate. The paper's data handling went like this. The immunoSEQ output contained only junctional sequences without quality scores, so filtering could not match that applied to full-length reads. Sequences were annotated with PyIR, a Python wrapper for IgBLAST v1.9, using IMGT germline references to assign V/J genes and CDR3. Reads with weak V/J assignments (E-value above 1e-6), missing CDR3, stop codons, out-of-frame junctions, or ambiguous translated residues were removed. V3J clonotypes were defined as sequences sharing an identical inferred V gene, J gene, and CDR3 amino acid sequence. Percentage overlap between repertoires was computed as shared unique clonotypes divided by the size of the smaller repertoire. Three approaches were used to assess repertoire richness: RTK rarefaction, the Chao1 estimator, and Recon v2.1 estimates of unobserved clonotypes. For all TCRbeta clonotypes obtained by the gDNA method from a handful of donors, generation probabilities were computed with OLGA. The clones in this table, taken by TCRdb from immuneACCESS, are in-frame only. Not every clone is retained; where verified, under half of the shortfall comes from an unresolved V gene, and the cause of the rest is unknown. V and J calls and clone size are copied from that table; D and trimming were computed from the DNA. The sample table shows about 2 million clones, and approximately 94% are seen once. The ten largest clones add up to approximately 1.2% of the sample.

At the junction V is shortened by 7 bases and J by 11 bases, with 14 bases in between. Looking up the germline V gene yields CDR1 SNHLY and CDR2 FYNNEI. The CDR3 sequence holds 11 residues, the cysteine and phenylalanine included. Only the CDR3 part of the read is kept: 33 bases, read in frame from the first base. For the CD8 naive samples, CD45RO-negative cells were positively selected for CCR7, yielding a CD45RA+CCR7+ population from which TemRA cells were excluded. The donors were healthy, HIV-negative adults with no recently reported acute infections or vaccinations. Only Caucasian adults living in Nashville, Tennessee, USA were represented among the donors. Blood was obtained by leukapheresis, after which PBMCs were separated by Ficoll-Histopaque density gradient centrifugation and cryopreserved in liquid nitrogen vapor phase. Purity and quantity of every magnetically sorted T cell population were checked by analytical flow cytometry. Genomic DNA was isolated from every sorted fraction and measured by UV absorbance on a Nanodrop 2000c.

The receptor's source is a man aged 18 to 30 in good health. Sequencing was performed on naive CD8+ T cells sorted from blood. The meaning of the sample's cell subset or site label: CD45RA+CCR7+. The sequence is built from TRBV2 and TRBJ1-2, with no confidently assigned D gene. Here the CDR3 is given as CASTEPDTYTF. The nucleotides are TGTGCCAGCACCGAACCGGATACTTACACCTTC.